This entry describes one T cell receptor (beta chain). Its antigen is unidentified. The data stem from a study of cytotoxic CD8 clonotypes in ibrutinib-treated CLL. Study summary: Samples yielded averages of some 240,000 productive templates and about 100,000 productive rearrangements.

Whole-study results and caveats: Clonality rose at ibrutinib response, held steady in sustained remission, and fell toward baseline at progression.

Using immunoSEQ multiplex PCR, the repertoire was profiled, and TCRdb retains in-frame clones only, with some absent. The sample records some 200,000 clones, roughly three quarters being singletons. The sequence came from a human donor with chronic lymphocytic leukemia. Specimen: PBMCs, collected after 12 months of ibrutinib treatment.

The CDR3 protein is CASSRLEGLGFYNEQFF. CDR3 in DNA: TGTGCCAGTAGCCGCCTGGAGGGACTAGGGTTTTACAATGAGCAGTTCTTC. The J gene is TRBJ2-1, the V gene TRBV19, with 8 bases matching TRBD2. CDR3 length equals 17 residues. Per the germline V gene, CDR1 is LNHDA and CDR2 is SQIVND (reference sequence). With 6 bases clipped from V and 4 bases from J, the junction kept 14 bases outside the gene matches.